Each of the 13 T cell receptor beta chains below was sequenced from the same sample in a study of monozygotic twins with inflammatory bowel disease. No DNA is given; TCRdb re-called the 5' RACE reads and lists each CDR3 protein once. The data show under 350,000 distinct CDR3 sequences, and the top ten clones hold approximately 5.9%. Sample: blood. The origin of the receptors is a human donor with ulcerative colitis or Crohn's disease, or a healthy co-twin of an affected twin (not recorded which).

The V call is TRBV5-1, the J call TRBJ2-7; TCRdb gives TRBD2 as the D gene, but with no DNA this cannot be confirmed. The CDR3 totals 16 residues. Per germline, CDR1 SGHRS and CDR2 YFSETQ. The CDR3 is CASSLAKYAGSYEQYF. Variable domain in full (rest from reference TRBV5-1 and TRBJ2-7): KAGVTQTPRYLIKTRGQQVTLSCSPISGHRSVSWYQQTPGQGLQFLFEYFSETQRNKGNFPGRFSGRQFSNSRSEMNVSTLELGDSALYLCASSLAKYAGSYEQYFGPGTRLTVT.

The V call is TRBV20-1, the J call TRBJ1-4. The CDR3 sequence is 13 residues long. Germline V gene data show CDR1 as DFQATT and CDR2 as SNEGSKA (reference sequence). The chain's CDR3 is CSARRATNEKLFF.

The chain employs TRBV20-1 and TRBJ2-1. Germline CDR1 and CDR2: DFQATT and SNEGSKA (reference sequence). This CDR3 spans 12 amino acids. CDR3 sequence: CSARVSSSEQFF.

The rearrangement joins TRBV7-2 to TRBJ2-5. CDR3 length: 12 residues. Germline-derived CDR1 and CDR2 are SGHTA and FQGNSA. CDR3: CASHAVSETQYF. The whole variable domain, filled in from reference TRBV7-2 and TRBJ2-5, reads GAGVSQSPSNKVTEKGKDVELRCDPISGHTALYWYRQSLGQGLEFLIYFQGNSAPDKSGLPSDRFSAERTGGSVSTLTIQRTQQEDSAVYLCASHAVSETQYFGPGTRLLVL.

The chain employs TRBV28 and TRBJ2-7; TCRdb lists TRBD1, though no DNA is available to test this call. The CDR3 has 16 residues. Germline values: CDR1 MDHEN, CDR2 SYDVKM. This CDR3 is CASSPAGTGAYYVQYF.

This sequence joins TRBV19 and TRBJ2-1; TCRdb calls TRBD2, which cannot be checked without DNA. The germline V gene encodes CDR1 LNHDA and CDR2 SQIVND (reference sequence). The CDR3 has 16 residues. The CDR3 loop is CASSIPSSGRYNEQFF.

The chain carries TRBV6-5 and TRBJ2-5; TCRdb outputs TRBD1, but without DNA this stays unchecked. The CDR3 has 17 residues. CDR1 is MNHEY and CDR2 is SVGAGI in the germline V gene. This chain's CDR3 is CASSYSSGAVGRETQYF.

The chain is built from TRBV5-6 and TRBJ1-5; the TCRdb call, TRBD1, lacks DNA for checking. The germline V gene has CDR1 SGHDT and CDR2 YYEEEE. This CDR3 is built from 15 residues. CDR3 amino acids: CASSLRTGGVQPQHF. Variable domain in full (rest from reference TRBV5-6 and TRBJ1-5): DAGVTQSPTHLIKTRGQQVTLRCSPKSGHDTVSWYQQALGQGPQFIFQYYEEEERQRGNFPDRFSGHQFPNYSSELNVNALLLGDSALYLCASSLRTGGVQPQHFGDGTRLSIL.

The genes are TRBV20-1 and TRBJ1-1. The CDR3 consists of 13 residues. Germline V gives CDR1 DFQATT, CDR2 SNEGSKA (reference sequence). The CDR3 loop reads CSARVAADRIPFF.

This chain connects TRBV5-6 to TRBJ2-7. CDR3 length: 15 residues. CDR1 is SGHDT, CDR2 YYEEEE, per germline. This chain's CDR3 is CASSQGLAAYYEQYF.

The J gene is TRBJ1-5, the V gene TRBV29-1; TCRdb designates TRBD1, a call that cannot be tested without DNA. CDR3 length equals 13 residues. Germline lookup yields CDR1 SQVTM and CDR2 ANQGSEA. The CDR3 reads CSAQWGGNQPQHF.

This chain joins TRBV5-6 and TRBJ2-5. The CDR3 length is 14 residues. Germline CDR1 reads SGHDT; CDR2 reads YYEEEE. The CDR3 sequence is CASSPAYNQETQYF.

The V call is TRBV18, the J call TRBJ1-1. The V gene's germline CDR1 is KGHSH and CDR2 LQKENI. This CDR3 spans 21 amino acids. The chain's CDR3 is CASSARVGIGVHPTFYTEAFF. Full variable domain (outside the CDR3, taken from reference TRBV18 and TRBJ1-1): NAGVMQNPRHLVRRRGQEARLRCSPMKGHSHVYWYRQLPEEGLKFMVYLQKENIIDESGMPKERFSAEFPKEGPSILRIQQVVRGDSAAYFCASSARVGIGVHPTFYTEAFFGQGTRLTVV.